The present T cell receptor (beta chain) was sequenced within a study of cytomegalovirus exposure and HLA in healthy donors. The CDR3 contains 15 residues. Trimming removed 2 bases from V and 7 bases from J, with 18 bases in between. The germline gives CDR1 GTSNPN, CDR2 SVGIG (reference sequence). This clone came up a few times. The study ran its PCR with 60 Vbeta and 13 Jbeta primers. This table comes from immunoSEQ multiplex PCR, and its TCRdb copy is limited to in-frame clones, with some not included. The sample lists some 80,000 clones, roughly a tenth seen once, with almost 25% in the top ten. Sequencing used PBMCs. The chain combines TRBV30 with TRBJ2-4; D is possibly TRBD2 (6 bases). The clonotype was recovered from a man aged 55 to 70 in good health and CMV-seropositive. In DNA form, the CDR3 reads TGTGCCTGGAGTCCCCCGGTGCTAGCGTGGAACATTCAGTACTTC. Translated, it gives CAWSPPVLAWNIQYF.